A single sample is the source of the 2 T cell receptor beta chains below, sequenced in a study of blood T cell repertoires in COVID-19. Profiled with immunoSEQ multiplex PCR; TCRdb holds only in-frame clones, not every one. The sample shows about 350,000 clones, under 95% of them seen only once. The specimen was peripheral blood. These receptors were collected from a woman aged 18 to 35 who had recovered from COVID-19.

V and J are TRBV2 and TRBJ2-5; maybe TRBD1 (6 bases). Trimming removed 6 bases from V and 5 bases from J, with 10 bases in between. CDR3 length equals 12 residues. Germline V gene data show CDR1 as SNHLY and CDR2 as FYNNEI. The CDR3 DNA reads as TGTGCCAGCAGGTCTCAGGGGGAGACCCAGTACTTC. Encoded protein: CASRSQGETQYF.

This chain uses TRBV11-2 with TRBJ1-4, with D uncertain. The germline CDR1 and CDR2 sequences are SGHAT and FQNNGV. The CDR3 runs to 13 residues. Trimming removed 1 base from V and 8 bases from J, with 8 bases in between. This CDR3 reads CASSLAFAEKLFF. The CDR3 DNA is TGTGCCAGCAGCTTAGCCTTCGCGGAAAAACTGTTTTTT.